This T cell receptor beta chain was observed in a study of cytomegalovirus exposure and HLA in healthy donors. Use of 60 Vbeta and 13 Jbeta primers characterized the PCR. The assay was immunoSEQ multiplex PCR, and TCRdb's table has in-frame clones only and misses some. The sample carries over 110,000 clones, about four fifths recorded once. This CDR3 region has 14 residues. The V gene's germline CDR1 is SGHRS and CDR2 YFSETQ. Trimming removed 4 bases at V and 1 base at J, with 10 bases between. There are a few counts of this clone. The sequencing sample was made of PBMCs. The V gene is TRBV5-1, the J gene TRBJ2-3; tentatively, D is TRBD2 (6 bases). The origin of this receptor is a male donor in good health and CMV-seronegative. CDR3 region: CASSRGGGTDTQYF. The CDR3, as DNA: TGCGCCAGCAGCCGCGGAGGGGGCACAGATACGCAGTATTTT.